The clone carrying this T cell receptor beta chain was observed a handful of times. Its target is not known. This sample is part of a study of blood T cells in healthy people across ages. A second PCR, run for about 6 to 11 cycles, used a sample-barcoded 5' primer plus a J-beta primer mix. Each CDR3 protein gets one entry after TCRdb re-called the 5' RACE reads with MiXCR. The table shows approximately 800,000 distinct CDR3 sequences, with about 56% occurring only once. General observations from the study: Diversity was higher, and naive CD4+ cells more numerous, in long-lived donors than in aged donors.

Germline values: CDR1 SQVTM, CDR2 ANQGSEA. Trimming removed 6 bases from V and 3 bases from J, with 16 bases in between. The CDR3 totals 14 residues. The clonotype comes from a middle-aged man in good health. The sequenced sample was blood. This sequence joins TRBV29-1 and TRBJ2-3; no definite D call. The CDR3 region has the DNA TGCAGCGTCGCAGCCGGGCTCACTACAGATACGCAGTATTTT. It translates to CSVAAGLTTDTQYF.